This TCR beta chain was sequenced during a study of blood T cell repertoires in COVID-19. The CDR3 consists of 14 residues. V lost 4 bases, J lost 7 bases, and 7 bases stayed unmatched. Germline values: CDR1 LGHDT, CDR2 YNNKEL (reference sequence). Profiling relied on immunoSEQ multiplex PCR, and the TCRdb table lists in-frame clones only, not all of them. The sample consists of 100,000 to 150,000 clones, about 74% of them appearing once. Sequencing was carried out using peripheral blood. The J gene is TRBJ1-5, the V gene TRBV3-1 (or the pseudogene TRBV3-2); 7 bases fit TRBD1. The TCR originated in a man in his fifties or sixties with acute or convalescent COVID-19. CDR3 DNA sequence: TGTGCCAGCAGCCCTCGACAGGGACCCCAGCCCCAGCATTTT. Translated, it gives CASSPRQGPQPQHF.